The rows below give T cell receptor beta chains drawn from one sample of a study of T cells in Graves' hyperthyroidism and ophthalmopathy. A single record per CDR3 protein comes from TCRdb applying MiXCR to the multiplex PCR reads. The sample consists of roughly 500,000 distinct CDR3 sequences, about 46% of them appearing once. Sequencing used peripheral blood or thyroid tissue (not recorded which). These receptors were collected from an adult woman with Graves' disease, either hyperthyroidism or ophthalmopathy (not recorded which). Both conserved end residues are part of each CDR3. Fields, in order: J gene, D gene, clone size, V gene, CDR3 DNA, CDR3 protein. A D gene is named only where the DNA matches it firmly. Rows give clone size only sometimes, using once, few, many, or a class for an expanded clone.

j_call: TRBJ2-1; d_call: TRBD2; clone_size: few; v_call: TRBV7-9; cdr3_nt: TGTGCCAGCAGCCAGACTAGCGGTTACAATGAGCAGTTCTTC; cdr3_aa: CASSQTSGYNEQFF
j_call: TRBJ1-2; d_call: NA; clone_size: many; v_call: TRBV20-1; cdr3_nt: TGCAGTGCTCAGAGCTATGGCTACACCTTC; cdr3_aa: CSAQSYGYTF
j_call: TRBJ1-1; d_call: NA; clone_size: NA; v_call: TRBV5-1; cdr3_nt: TGCGCCAGCAGACCCGATTCGGGGGTCGGCACTGAAGCTTTCTTT; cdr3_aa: CASRPDSGVGTEAFF
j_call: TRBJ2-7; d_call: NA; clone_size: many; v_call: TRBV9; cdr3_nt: TGTGCCAGCAGCGTAGGGGGCGGAAGCTACTACGAGCAGTACTTC; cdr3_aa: CASSVGGGSYYEQYF
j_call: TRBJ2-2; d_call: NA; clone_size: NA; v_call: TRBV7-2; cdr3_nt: TGTGCCAGCAGCCCACGGTTGTCATCACCGAACACCGGGGAGCTGTTTTTT; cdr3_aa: CASSPRLSSPNTGELFF
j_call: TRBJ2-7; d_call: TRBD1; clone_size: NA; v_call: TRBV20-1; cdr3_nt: TGCAGTGCTAGAGAACAGGGGATCTACGAGCAGTACTTC; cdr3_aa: CSAREQGIYEQYF
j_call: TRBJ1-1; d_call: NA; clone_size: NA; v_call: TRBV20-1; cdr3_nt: TGCAGTGCTGTCGGGGCGAACACTGAAGCTTTCTTT; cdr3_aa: CSAVGANTEAFF
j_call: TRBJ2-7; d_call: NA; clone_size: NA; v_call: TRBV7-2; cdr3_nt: TGTGCCAGCAGCAACAGAGGTGTCGACTACGAGCAGTACTTC; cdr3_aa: CASSNRGVDYEQYF
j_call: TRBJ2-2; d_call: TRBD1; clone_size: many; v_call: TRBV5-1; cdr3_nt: TGCGCCAGCAGCTTGGACAGGGGGCTTCCCGGGGAGCTGTTTTTT; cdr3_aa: CASSLDRGLPGELFF
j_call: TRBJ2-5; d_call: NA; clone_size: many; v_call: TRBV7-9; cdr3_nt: TGTGCCAGCAGCTTCGGTCTGCGTGTGGAGACCCAGTACTTC; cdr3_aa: CASSFGLRVETQYF
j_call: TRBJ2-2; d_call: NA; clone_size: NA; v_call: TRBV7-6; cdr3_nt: TGTGCCAGCAGAAGGGGAGTGAACACCGGGGAGCTGTTTTTT; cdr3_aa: CASRRGVNTGELFF
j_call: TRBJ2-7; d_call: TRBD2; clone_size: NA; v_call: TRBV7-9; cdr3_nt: TGTGCCAGCAGCACACCTAGCGGGAGTAGGTACGAGCAGTACTTC; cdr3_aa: CASSTPSGSRYEQYF
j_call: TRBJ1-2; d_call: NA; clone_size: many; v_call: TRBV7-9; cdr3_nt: TGTGCCAGCAGCCCCGGGACCAATGGCTACACCTTC; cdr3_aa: CASSPGTNGYTF
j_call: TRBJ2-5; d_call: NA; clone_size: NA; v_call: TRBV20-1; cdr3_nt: TGCAGTGTAATTGGTGGCCAAGAGACCCAGTACTTC; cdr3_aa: CSVIGGQETQYF
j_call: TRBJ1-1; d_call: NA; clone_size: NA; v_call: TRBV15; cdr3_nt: TGTGCCACCAGCGGGGACATCAGGAACACTGAAGCTTTCTTT; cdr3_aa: CATSGDIRNTEAFF
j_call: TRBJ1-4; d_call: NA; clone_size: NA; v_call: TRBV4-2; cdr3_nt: TGTGCCAGCAGCCAGCAGGGGGAAAAACTGTTTTTT; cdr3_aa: CASSQQGEKLFF
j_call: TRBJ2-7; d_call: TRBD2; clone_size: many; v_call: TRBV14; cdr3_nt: TGTGCCAGCAGCCCCTTCGGCGGGGGATCCCACGAGCAGTACTTC; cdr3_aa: CASSPFGGGSHEQYF
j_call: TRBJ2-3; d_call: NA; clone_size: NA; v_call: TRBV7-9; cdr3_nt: TGTGCCAGCAGCTCCCGGTCAACTAGTCTTTCAGATACGCAGTATTTT; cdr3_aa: CASSSRSTSLSDTQYF
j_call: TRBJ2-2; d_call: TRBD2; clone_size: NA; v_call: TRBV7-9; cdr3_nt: TGTGCCAGCAGCCCCCCTTCGGGAGGCGGGGAGCTGTTTTTT; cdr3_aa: CASSPPSGGGELFF
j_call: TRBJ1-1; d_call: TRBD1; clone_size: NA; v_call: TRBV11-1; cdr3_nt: TGTGCCAGCAGTTTTCAGGGGGTTGGCACTGAAGCTTTCTTT; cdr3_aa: CASSFQGVGTEAFF
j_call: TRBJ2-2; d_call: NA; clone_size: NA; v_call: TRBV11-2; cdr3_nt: TGTGCCAGCAGCTTAGTGTCTCAAAACACCGGGGAGCTGTTTTTT; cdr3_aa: CASSLVSQNTGELFF
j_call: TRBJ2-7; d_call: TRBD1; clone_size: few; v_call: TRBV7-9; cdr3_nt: TGTGCCAGCCCAGACAACCGGGACAGGAACTACGAGCAGTACTTC; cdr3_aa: CASPDNRDRNYEQYF
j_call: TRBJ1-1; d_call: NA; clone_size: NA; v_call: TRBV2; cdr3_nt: TGTGCCAGCGTCCTTGAGATGAACACTGAAGCTTTCTTT; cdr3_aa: CASVLEMNTEAFF
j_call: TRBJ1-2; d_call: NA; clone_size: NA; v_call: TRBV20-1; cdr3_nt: TGCAGTGCTAGATCTATCAAGTGGGACACCTTC; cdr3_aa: CSARSIKWDTF
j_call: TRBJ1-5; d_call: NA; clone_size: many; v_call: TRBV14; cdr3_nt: TGTGCCAGCAGCCAAGCAGGGACCGCTCAGCCCCAGCATTTT; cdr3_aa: CASSQAGTAQPQHF
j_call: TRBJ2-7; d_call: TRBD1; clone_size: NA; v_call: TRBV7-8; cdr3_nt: TGTGCCAGCAGCCAAGGGACAGGGGGCGACGAGCAGTACTTC; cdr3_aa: CASSQGTGGDEQYF
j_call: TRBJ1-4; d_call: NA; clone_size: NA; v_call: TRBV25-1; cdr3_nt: TGTGCCAGCAGTGGAACCGGGGGTGAAAAACTGTTTTTT; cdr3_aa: CASSGTGGEKLFF
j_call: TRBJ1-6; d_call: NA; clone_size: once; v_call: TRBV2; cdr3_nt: TGTGCCAGCAGTGGGGTCGTCACCGGGGACTATAATTCACCCCTCCACTTT; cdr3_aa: CASSGVVTGDYNSPLHF
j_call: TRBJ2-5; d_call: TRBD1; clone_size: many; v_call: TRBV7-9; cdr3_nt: TGTGCCAGCAGCCGCAGGGGGCATGCAGAGACCCAGTACTTC; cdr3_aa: CASSRRGHAETQYF
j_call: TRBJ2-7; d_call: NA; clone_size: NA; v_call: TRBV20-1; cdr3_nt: TGCAGTGCTAGAGAGCCGGGACAACCCCAGCAGTACTTC; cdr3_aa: CSAREPGQPQQYF
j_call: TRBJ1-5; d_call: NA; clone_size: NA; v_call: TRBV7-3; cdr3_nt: TGTGCCAGCAGCTTTACAGGGTTGAGCAATCAGCCCCAGCATTTT; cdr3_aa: CASSFTGLSNQPQHF
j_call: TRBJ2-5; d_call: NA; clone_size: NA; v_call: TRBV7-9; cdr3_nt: TGTGCTAGCAGTGCACCCGAGATGGCGGAGACCCAGTACTTC; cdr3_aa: CASSAPEMAETQYF
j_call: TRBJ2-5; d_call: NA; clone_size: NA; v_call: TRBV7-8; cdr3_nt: TGTGCCAGCAGCTTAGAGACAGGCGATCAAGAGACCCAGTACTTC; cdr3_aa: CASSLETGDQETQYF
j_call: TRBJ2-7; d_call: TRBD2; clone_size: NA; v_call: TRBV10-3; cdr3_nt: TGTGCCATAGGCACCACTAGCGATTCCTACGAGCAGTACTTC; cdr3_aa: CAIGTTSDSYEQYF
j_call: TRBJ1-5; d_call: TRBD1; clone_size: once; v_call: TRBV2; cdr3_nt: TGTGCCAGCAGTCCACAGGGGCCCAATCAGCCCCAGCATTTT; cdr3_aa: CASSPQGPNQPQHF
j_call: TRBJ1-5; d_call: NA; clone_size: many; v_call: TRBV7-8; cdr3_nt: TGTGCCAGCAGCTTAGGCAGTCTCTCAACCCAGCATTTT; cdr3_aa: CASSLGSLSTQHF
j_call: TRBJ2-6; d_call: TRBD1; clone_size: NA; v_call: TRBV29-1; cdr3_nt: TGCAGCGTAGATGAGGGGGCGTTTGTTGGGGCCAACGTCCTGACTTTC; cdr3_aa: CSVDEGAFVGANVLTF
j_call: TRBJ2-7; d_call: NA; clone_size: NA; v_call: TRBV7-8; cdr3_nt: TGTGCCAGCAGCCCTAACAAGGCCTACGAGCAGTACTTC; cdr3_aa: CASSPNKAYEQYF
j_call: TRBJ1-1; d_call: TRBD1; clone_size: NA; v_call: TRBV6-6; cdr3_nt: TGTGCCAGCAGTGACAGGGTACGGGAAGCTTTCTTT; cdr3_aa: CASSDRVREAFF
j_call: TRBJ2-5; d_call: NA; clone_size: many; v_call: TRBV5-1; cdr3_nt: TGCGCCAGCGCCGGGAGCGGCCAAGAGACCCAGTACTTC; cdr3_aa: CASAGSGQETQYF
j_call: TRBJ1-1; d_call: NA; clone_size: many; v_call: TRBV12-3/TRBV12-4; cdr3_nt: TGTGCCAGCAGTTTAATCCCTTGGCGGGGTATGAACACTGAAGCTTTCTTT; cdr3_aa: CASSLIPWRGMNTEAFF
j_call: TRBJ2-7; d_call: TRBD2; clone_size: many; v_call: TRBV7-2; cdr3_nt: TGTGCCAGCAGCTTAAATTTGGCGGGAGGGAACGAGCAGTACTTC; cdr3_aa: CASSLNLAGGNEQYF
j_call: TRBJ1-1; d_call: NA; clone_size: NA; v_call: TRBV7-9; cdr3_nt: TGTGCCAGCAGCTTACTTGGGCTGGAGGGGGAAGCTTTCTTT; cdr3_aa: CASSLLGLEGEAFF
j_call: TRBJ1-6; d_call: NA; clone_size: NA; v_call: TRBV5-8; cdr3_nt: TGTGCCAGCAGCTTGTACGAAGGTCCACCCCTCCACTTT; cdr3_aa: CASSLYEGPPLHF
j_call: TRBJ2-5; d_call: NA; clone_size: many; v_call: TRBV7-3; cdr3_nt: TGTGCCAGCAGCTTAGGAGCGGTAGAGACCCAGTACTTC; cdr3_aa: CASSLGAVETQYF
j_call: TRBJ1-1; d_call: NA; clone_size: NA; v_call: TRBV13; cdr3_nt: TGTGCCAGCAGCCACACATGGGAGAACACTGAAGCTTTCTTT; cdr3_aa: CASSHTWENTEAFF
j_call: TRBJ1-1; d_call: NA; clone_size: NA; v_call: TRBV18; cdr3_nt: TGTGCCAGCTCACCCCTAACGTTAACTGAAGCTTTCTTT; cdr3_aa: CASSPLTLTEAFF
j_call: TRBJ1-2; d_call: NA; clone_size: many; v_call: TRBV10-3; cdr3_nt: TGTGCCATCAGTAAGGGAAACTATGGCTACACCTTC; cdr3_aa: CAISKGNYGYTF
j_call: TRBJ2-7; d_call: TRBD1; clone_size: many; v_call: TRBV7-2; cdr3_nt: TGTGCCAGCAGCCCGTGGACAGGCGGCTCCTACGAGCAGTACTTC; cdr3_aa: CASSPWTGGSYEQYF
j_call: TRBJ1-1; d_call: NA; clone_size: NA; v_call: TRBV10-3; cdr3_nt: TGTGCCATCAGTGTGACAGGCATGAACACTGAAGCTTTCTTT; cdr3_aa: CAISVTGMNTEAFF
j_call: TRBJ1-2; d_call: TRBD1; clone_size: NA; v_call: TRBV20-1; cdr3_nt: TGCAGTGCTTATACCCGGGACAGGATAGACTATGGCTACACCTTC; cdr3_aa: CSAYTRDRIDYGYTF
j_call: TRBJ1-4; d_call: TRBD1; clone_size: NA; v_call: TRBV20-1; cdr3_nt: TGCAGTGCCACGGGACAGGGCGATGAAAAACTGTTTTTT; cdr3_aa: CSATGQGDEKLFF
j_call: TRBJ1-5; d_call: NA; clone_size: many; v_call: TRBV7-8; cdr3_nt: TGTGCCAGCAGCTTAGAAGGGAGACAGTTCAATCAGCCCCAGCATTTT; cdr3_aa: CASSLEGRQFNQPQHF
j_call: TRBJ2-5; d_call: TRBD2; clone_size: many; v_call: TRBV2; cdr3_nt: TGTGCCAGCAGCGTGACTAGCATGGAGACCCAGTACTTC; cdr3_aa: CASSVTSMETQYF